This note documents a single T cell receptor (beta chain) sequence. What it binds is unknown. PCR involved 60 Vbeta and 13 Jbeta primers. Here immunoSEQ multiplex PCR was the method, and the copy in TCRdb shows in-frame clones only, minus some. The sample carries 95,000 to 150,000 clones, 65% to 85% recorded once. This record comes from a study of cytomegalovirus exposure and HLA in healthy donors. Study-level points and caveats: Rare TCR sequences dominated, though some public TCRs recurred in many donors. When presence/absence was analysed, sequencing depth was taken to be roughly uniform across donors. From TCR beta sequences, most subjects' HLA-A and HLA-B alleles were reportedly predicted accurately. It was about 180 TCR beta chains that were listed as cytomegalovirus-associated.

CDR1 and CDR2 from the germline V gene are MNHNY and SVGAGI (reference sequence). The CDR3 is 15 residues long. The germline V and J ends were trimmed by 7 bases and 4 bases, with 17 bases remaining between them. The sample consisted of PBMCs. The rearrangement joins TRBV6-6 to TRBJ1-5; D might be TRBD1 (5 bases). This TCR derives from a man in his forties or fifties in good health and CMV-seronegative. CDR3 region: CASTYGRGTNQPQHF. The CDR3 nucleotides are TGTGCCAGCACCTATGGGAGAGGGACTAATCAGCCCCAGCATTTT.